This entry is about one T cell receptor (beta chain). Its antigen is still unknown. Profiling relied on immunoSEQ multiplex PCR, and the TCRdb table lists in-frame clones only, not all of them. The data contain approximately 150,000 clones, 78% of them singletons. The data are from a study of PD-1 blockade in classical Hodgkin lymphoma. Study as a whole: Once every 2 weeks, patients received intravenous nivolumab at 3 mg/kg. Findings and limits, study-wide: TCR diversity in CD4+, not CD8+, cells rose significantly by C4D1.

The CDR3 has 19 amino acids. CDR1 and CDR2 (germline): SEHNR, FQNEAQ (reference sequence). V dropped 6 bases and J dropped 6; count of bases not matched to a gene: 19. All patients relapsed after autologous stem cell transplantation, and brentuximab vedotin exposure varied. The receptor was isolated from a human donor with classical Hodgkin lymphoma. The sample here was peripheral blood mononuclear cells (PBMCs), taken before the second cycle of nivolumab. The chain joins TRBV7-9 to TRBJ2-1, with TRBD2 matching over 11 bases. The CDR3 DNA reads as TGTGCCAGCAGATTTCCCGCCGGTTTTAGCGGGGGGGTAGGCAATGAGCAGTTCTTC. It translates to CASRFPAGFSGGVGNEQFF.